Listed here is a single T cell receptor (beta chain). This specimen comes from a study of blood T cell repertoires in COVID-19. Only in-frame clones appear in the TCRdb table, and some are missing; sequencing was by immunoSEQ multiplex PCR. The sample has around 160,000 clones; less than 90% are singletons. V was shortened by 3 bases and J by 0 bases, with 18 bases between the two germline ends. The germline V gene encodes CDR1 SGHRS and CDR2 YFSETQ. This CDR3 contains 17 residues. The cohort comprised adults aged about 18 to 100 years residing in 20 to 30 US areas. Cohorts were determined from participant-reported clinical history.

The sample comprised PBMCs or T cells enriched from blood (not recorded which). This sequence originates from a woman aged 50 to 60 who had been exposed to COVID-19. This rearrangement joins TRBV5-1 to TRBJ1-2; D may be TRBD1 (6 bases). The CDR3 sequence: CASSSWDTDLTNYGYTF. The DNA of the CDR3 is TGCGCCAGCAGCTCATGGGACACGGACCTCACTAACTATGGCTACACCTTC.